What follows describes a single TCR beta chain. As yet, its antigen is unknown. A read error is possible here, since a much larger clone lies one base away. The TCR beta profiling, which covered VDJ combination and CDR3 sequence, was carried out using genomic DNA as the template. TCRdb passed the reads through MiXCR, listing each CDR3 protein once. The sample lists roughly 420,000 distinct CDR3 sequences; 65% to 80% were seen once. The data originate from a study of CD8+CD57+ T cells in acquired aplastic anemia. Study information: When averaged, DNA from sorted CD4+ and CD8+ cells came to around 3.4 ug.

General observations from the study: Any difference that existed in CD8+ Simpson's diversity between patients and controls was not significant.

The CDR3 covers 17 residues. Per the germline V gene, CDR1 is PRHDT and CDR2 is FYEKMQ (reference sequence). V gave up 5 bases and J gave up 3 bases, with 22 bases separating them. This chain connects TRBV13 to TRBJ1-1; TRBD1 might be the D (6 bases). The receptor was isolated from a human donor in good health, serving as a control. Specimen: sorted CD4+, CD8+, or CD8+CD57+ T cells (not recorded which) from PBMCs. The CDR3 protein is CASSKTPGPGADTEAFF. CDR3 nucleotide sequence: TGTGCCAGCAGCAAAACCCCAGGGCCAGGGGCGGACACTGAAGCTTTCTTT. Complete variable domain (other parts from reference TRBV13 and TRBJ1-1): AAGVIQSPRHLIKEKRETATLKCYPIPRHDTVYWYQQGPGQDPQFLISFYEKMQSDKGSIPDRFSAQQFSDYHSELNMSSLELGDSALYFCASSKTPGPGADTEAFFGQGTRLTVV.